These T cell receptor beta chains were read from a single sample in a study of shared clonotypes between healthy human individuals. Here immunoSEQ multiplex PCR was the method, and the copy in TCRdb shows in-frame clones only, minus some. Here the sample spans fewer than 650,000 clones, roughly 79% being singletons. Sequencing was done on a sample of PBMCs. The receptors come from a woman aged 40 to 49 in good health. Some clones in this sample may be carry-over from other donors' samples. CDR3s include the opening cysteine and the closing phenylalanine or tryptophan. Fields, in order: D gene, J gene, clone size, V gene, CDR3 protein, CDR3 DNA. A D gene is named only where the DNA matches it firmly. Not every row has a clone size; where given, it reads once, few, many or a size class.

>-|TRBJ2-5|-|TRBV18
CASSPAGRETQYF
TGTGCCAGCTCACCGGCGGGAAGGGAGACCCAGTACTTC
>TRBD2|TRBJ2-7|-|TRBV7-8
CASSPPGLAKTYEQYF
TGTGCCAGCAGCCCCCCCGGACTAGCGAAGACCTACGAGCAGTACTTC
>-|TRBJ2-5|once|TRBV25-1
CASSEAGARIETQYF
TGTGCCAGCAGTGAAGCAGGGGCCCGGATAGAGACCCAGTACTTC
>-|TRBJ1-1|-|TRBV19
CASRKQGFGNTEAFF
TGTGCCAGTAGAAAGCAAGGGTTCGGGAACACTGAAGCTTTCTTT
>TRBD2|TRBJ2-1|many|TRBV29-1
CSVEVVAGLNEQFF
TGCAGCGTTGAAGTAGTAGCGGGGCTCAATGAGCAGTTCTTC
>-|TRBJ1-1|-|TRBV28
CASSGRDTSSNPNTEAFF
TGTGCCAGCAGTGGGAGGGACACCTCTTCTAACCCGAACACTGAAGCTTTCTTT
>-|TRBJ1-4|-|TRBV15
CATSRDQATNEKLFF
TGTGCCACCAGCAGAGATCAAGCGACTAATGAAAAACTGTTTTTT
>TRBD2|TRBJ2-1|-|TRBV4-1
CASSRLGTRGNSYNEQFF
TGCGCCAGCAGCCGGCTTGGGACTAGGGGAAACTCCTACAATGAGCAGTTCTTC
>TRBD1|TRBJ2-4|-|TRBV19
CASSRSVTQGLAKNIQYF
TGTGCCAGTAGTAGGTCCGTCACACAGGGGCTAGCCAAAAACATTCAGTACTTC
>-|TRBJ1-5|-|TRBV7-7
CASSLVFGKYHSNQPQHF
TGTGCTAGCAGCTTGGTGTTCGGTAAGTACCATAGCAATCAGCCCCAGCATTTT
>TRBD1|TRBJ1-4|-|TRBV5-6
CASSLRTGFGEKLFF
TGTGCCAGCAGCTTGCGGACAGGTTTTGGAGAAAAACTGTTTTTT
>-|TRBJ2-7|-|TRBV6-5
CASTPRGQGSYEQYF
TGTGCCAGCACCCCCCGGGGCCAGGGCTCCTACGAGCAGTACTTC
>-|TRBJ1-2|-|TRBV30
CAWSTGNYGYTF
TGTGCCTGGAGTACGGGGAACTATGGCTACACCTTC
>-|TRBJ1-1|once|TRBV5-1
CASSLPTRIGATNTEAFF
TGCGCCAGCAGCTTGCCCACGCGAATTGGGGCTACGAACACTGAAGCTTTCTTT
>-|TRBJ1-1|-|TRBV19
CASNSQGLDTEAFF
TGTGCCAGTAATTCGCAGGGATTGGACACTGAAGCTTTCTTT
>-|TRBJ2-7|-|TRBV19
CASSMIGYEQYF
TGTGCCAGTAGTATGATTGGCTACGAGCAGTACTTC
>-|TRBJ2-3|many|TRBV13
CASSSGWADTQYF
TGTGCCAGCAGCTCGGGGTGGGCAGATACGCAGTATTTT
>-|TRBJ2-2|-|TRBV5-1
CASSLGLARTGELFF
TGCGCCAGCAGCTTGGGGCTAGCTCGCACCGGGGAGCTGTTTTTT
>TRBD2|TRBJ2-3|-|TRBV19
CASSRDGRITDTQYF
TGTGCCAGTAGCAGGGACGGGAGGATCACAGATACGCAGTATTTT
>-|TRBJ2-7|-|TRBV19
CASSMYADSYEQYF
TGTGCCAGTAGTATGTATGCAGATTCCTACGAGCAGTACTTC
>-|TRBJ1-4|-|TRBV28
CASSPTGVSRGEKLFF
TGTGCCAGCAGTCCAACGGGAGTGTCGAGGGGTGAAAAACTGTTTTTT
>TRBD2|TRBJ2-3|-|TRBV27
CASSLLPSGRKDTQYF
TGTGCCAGCAGTTTATTACCTAGCGGGAGGAAAGATACGCAGTATTTT
>TRBD1|TRBJ2-3|-|TRBV7-7
CASSPGQGRQYF
TGTGCTAGCAGCCCAGGACAGGGGAGGCAGTATTTT
>-|TRBJ2-1|few|TRBV7-9
CASSAGHDSYNEQFF
TGTGCCAGCAGCGCGGGACACGACTCCTACAATGAGCAGTTCTTC
>-|TRBJ1-2|-|TRBV28
CASNSPDSTSYGYTF
TGTGCCAGCAACTCACCGGACAGCACTTCCTATGGCTACACCTTC
>-|TRBJ1-2|-|TRBV28
CASSYGGYGYTF
TGTGCCAGCAGCTACGGGGGCTATGGCTACACCTTC
>-|TRBJ2-2|-|TRBV21-1
CASSKTNDLDVMKVAGELFF
TGTGCCAGCAGCAAAACAAACGATTTAGACGTGATGAAGGTTGCCGGGGAGCTGTTTTTT
>TRBD2|TRBJ2-1|-|TRBV9
CASSVVSGLAGMNEQFF
TGTGCCAGCAGCGTTGTGTCGGGACTAGCGGGAATGAATGAGCAGTTCTTC
>-|TRBJ2-3|-|TRBV19
CASSMQREPQYF
TGTGCCAGTAGTATGCAAAGGGAACCGCAGTATTTT
>-|TRBJ2-7|-|TRBV19
CASSYSIRSPYEQYF
TGTGCCAGTAGTTATTCAATCAGGAGCCCCTACGAGCAGTACTTC
>-|TRBJ1-2|-|TRBV27
CASSPRRVDRGYTF
TGTGCCAGCAGTCCTCGTAGGGTTGATCGGGGCTACACCTTC
>-|TRBJ2-5|-|TRBV15
CATTPGTVPQETRYF
TGTGCCACCACACCCGGGACTGTACCACAAGAGACCCGGTACTTC
>-|TRBJ2-3|-|TRBV5-1
CASEQGGGTDTQYF
TGCGCCAGCGAACAGGGTGGAGGCACAGATACGCAGTATTTT
>TRBD1|TRBJ1-2|-|TRBV28
CASLIRDRVGGYTF
TGTGCCAGCCTCATCCGGGACAGGGTTGGGGGCTACACCTTC
>-|TRBJ2-7|-|TRBV25-1
CASSPSGTHYYEQYF
TGTGCCAGCAGTCCCAGCGGGACACACTATTACGAGCAGTACTTC
>-|TRBJ2-1|few|TRBV5-5
CASTLVGSDEQFF
TGTGCCAGCACCTTGGTAGGGTCCGATGAGCAGTTCTTC